One T cell receptor (beta chain) is described in this entry. The sample originates from a study of blood T cell repertoires in COVID-19. Study details: The study drew acute and convalescent COVID-19 samples from the United States, Italy and Spain.

Germline CDR1 reads SGHAT; CDR2 reads FQNNGV. This CDR3 has 14 amino acids. V shed 4 bases and J shed 1 base, with 11 bases lying between them. Per the original data handling: Reference gene primer amplification yielded estimated nucleated cell counts. Using immunoSEQ multiplex PCR, the repertoire was profiled, and TCRdb retains in-frame clones only, with some absent. That table gives V, J and clone size, and the DNA gave D and trimming. The table lists tens of thousands of clones, 75% to 95% of them singletons, with approximately 16% in the top ten. The receptor was isolated from a man older than 75 with acute or convalescent COVID-19. The rearrangement uses TRBV11-2 and TRBJ2-7; D gene ambiguous. Sequencing was carried out using peripheral blood. The DNA for the CDR3 is TGTGCCAGCAGCTCGGCTCGGAGATCCTACGAGCAGTACTTC. It encodes CASSSARRSYEQYF.